One sample yielded the 22 T cell receptor beta chains listed below, sequenced in a study of shared clonotypes between healthy human individuals. Only in-frame clones appear in the TCRdb table, and some are missing; sequencing was by immunoSEQ multiplex PCR. The sample has 950,000 to 1,100,000 clones; about 76% are singletons. The sample taken for sequencing was memory CD4+ T cells sorted from blood. The subset: CD45RA-negative fraction. These receptors were obtained from a man in his late teens or twenties in good health.

The chain combines TRBV9 with TRBJ2-7; the D gene is possibly TRBD2 (6 bases). This CDR3 has 13 residues. The germline V gene has CDR1 SGDLS and CDR2 YYNGEE. Trimming shortened V by 3 bases and J by 5 bases, and 12 bases separated the two germline ends. The CDR3 protein is CASSAEEGHEQYF. In DNA form, the CDR3 reads TGTGCCAGCAGCGCGGAGGAGGGGCACGAGCAGTACTTC.

The chain uses TRBV5-1 and TRBJ2-2, with a tentative D call TRBD1 (6 bases). The CDR3 totals 17 residues. Germline V lookup: CDR1 SGHRS, CDR2 YFSETQ. With 0 bases removed from V and 3 bases from J, the gap between germline ends came to 15 bases. CDR3 protein: CASSLAARQGHTGELFF. The CDR3 region has the DNA TGCGCCAGCAGCTTGGCCGCAAGGCAGGGGCACACCGGGGAGCTGTTTTTT.

CDR3 DNA: TGCGCCAGCAGCTTGGTTGCGGGGGCGGAAACTGAAGCTTTCTTT. Translation gives CASSLVAGAETEAFF. The chain couples TRBV5-1 to TRBJ1-1; possible D gene TRBD1, 6 bases. Germline-derived CDR1 and CDR2 are SGHRS and YFSETQ. This CDR3 region has 15 residues. The V end was cut by 0 bases, the J end by 5 bases, with 14 bases between.

This chain uses TRBV30 with TRBJ2-7; possible D gene TRBD2, 5 bases. This CDR3 spans 15 amino acids. V was trimmed by 5 bases and J by 4 bases, leaving 21 bases between them. Looked up from germline, CDR1 is GTSNPN and CDR2 is SVGIG (reference sequence). The CDR3 region is CAWSSTRNWRYEQYF. CDR3 in DNA: TGTGCCTGGTCCTCTACTAGGAACTGGAGGTACGAGCAGTACTTC.

This sequence joins TRBV6-1 and TRBJ1-5; TRBD1 might be the D (5 bases). CDR3 length: 13 amino acids. The germline V gene encodes CDR1 MNHNS and CDR2 SASEGT. With 7 bases removed from V and 11 bases from J, the gap between germline ends came to 18 bases. The CDR3 sequence is CASTIPGLGTQHF. CDR3 DNA sequence: TGTGCCAGCACTATTCCGGGACTAGGGACCCAGCATTTT.

The CDR3 region has the DNA TGTGCCAGCAGCCAAGAACGGGGGAGCACCTACAATGAGCAGTTCTTC. It translates to CASSQERGSTYNEQFF. This sequence joins TRBV14 and TRBJ2-1; maybe TRBD2 (6 bases). The CDR3 is 16 amino acids. V shed 0 bases and J shed 2 bases, with 11 bases lying between them. Germline V CDR1 and CDR2: SGHDN, FVKESK.

The chain carries TRBV2 and TRBJ2-1; perhaps TRBD2 as D (6 bases). CDR3 length: 14 amino acids. CDR1 is SNHLY, CDR2 FYNNEI, per germline. V was clipped by 2 bases and J by 5 bases, with 10 bases between them. CDR3 residues: CASSEIGGNNEQFF. Written as DNA, the CDR3 is TGTGCCAGCAGTGAAATCGGCGGGAACAATGAGCAGTTCTTC.

The chain is built from TRBV5-1 and TRBJ2-5; tentative D call: TRBD2 (5 bases). Trimming cost V 4 bases and J 5 bases, with 12 bases left between them. CDR3 length equals 13 residues. Germline CDR1 and CDR2: SGHRS and YFSETQ. The DNA of the CDR3 is TGCGCCAGCAGCCGAACTAGTCACGAGACCCAGTACTTC. Its translation: CASSRTSHETQYF.

Remarks on this clone: Other DNA sequences within the sample encode an identical CDR3. The V call is TRBV11-2, the J call TRBJ2-1; 7 bases line up with TRBD2. The CDR3 sequence is 15 residues long. Germline V gene data show CDR1 as SGHAT and CDR2 as FQNNGV. Germline trimming cut 5 bases from V and 0 bases from J; bases unmatched to any gene: 4. The CDR3 bases are TGTGCCAGCAGCATCTCGGGGGGCTCCTACAATGAGCAGTTCTTC. Translation gives CASSISGGSYNEQFF.

This clone has just one count. A much larger clone sits a single nucleotide away, making a read error possible. This chain links TRBV25-1 with TRBJ1-1; unclear D gene. Germline V gives CDR1 MGHDK, CDR2 SYGVNS. V lost 2 bases, J lost 5 bases, and 3 bases lay in between. This CDR3 has 11 residues. The CDR3: CASSERTEAFF. In DNA, the CDR3 is TGTGCCAGCAGTGAAAGGACTGAAGCTTTCTTT.

This clone was seen more than once but under ten times. V usage is TRBV2 and J usage is TRBJ2-7, with TRBD1 identical over 8 bases. J lost 0 bases, V lost 7 bases, and 23 bases had no gene match. The CDR3 contains 20 residues. The V gene's germline CDR1 is SNHLY and CDR2 FYNNEI. CDR3 nucleotides: TGTGCCAGCACCGATATGGCGGGACAGGTGGGAGAAAGGAGCTCCTACGAGCAGTACTTC. Translating it yields CASTDMAGQVGERSSYEQYF.

The chain is built from TRBV11-2 and TRBJ2-3, with D unclear. V dropped 7 bases and J dropped 5 bases, with 13 bases sitting between them. The CDR3 is 13 residues long. Germline-derived CDR1 and CDR2 are SGHAT and FQNNGV. The CDR3 DNA reads as TGTGCCAGCAAAATTCCCGCAGGAGATACGCAGTATTTT. It encodes CASKIPAGDTQYF.

This clone was detected a few times. The gene calls are TRBV30 and TRBJ1-5; no definite D call. Germline loops: CDR1 GTSNPN, CDR2 SVGIG (reference sequence). V lost 2 bases and J lost 0, with 5 bases in between. The CDR3 has 13 residues. CDR3 nucleotide sequence: TGTGCCTGGAGTCTGAATAGCAATCAGCCCCAGCATTTT. Its protein is CAWSLNSNQPQHF.

The chain is built from TRBV10-3 and TRBJ2-2; 11 nucleotides line up with TRBD2. V dropped 3 bases and J dropped 5; count of bases not matched to a gene: 8. CDR1 is ENHRY, CDR2 SYGVKD, per germline. This CDR3 region has 17 residues. The CDR3 loop is CAISEGWLAGGTGELFF. The DNA for the CDR3 is TGTGCCATCAGTGAAGGTTGGCTAGCGGGAGGAACCGGGGAGCTGTTTTTT.

The chain couples TRBV6-1 to TRBJ2-1, with D tentatively TRBD2 (6 bases). The CDR3 runs 14 residues. In germline, CDR1 is MNHNS, CDR2 SASEGT. The V and J ends lost 1 base and 9 bases respectively, with 13 bases between them. The CDR3 spells CASSEEGGVSEQFF. CDR3 sequence (DNA): TGTGCCAGCAGTGAAGAAGGAGGGGTGAGTGAGCAGTTCTTC.

The CDR3 nucleotides are TGTGCCAGCAGCCCCGGGACAGGGGCAACTTACGAGCAGTACTTC. Its protein is CASSPGTGATYEQYF. The rearrangement uses TRBV5-5 and TRBJ2-7; TRBD1 matches at 10 bases. Losses at the gene ends were 4 bases for V and 4 bases for J; bases not matched to a gene: 8. CDR1 is SGHKS, CDR2 YYEKEE, per germline (reference sequence). This CDR3 is 15 amino acids long.

At least ten counts were recorded for this clone. The gene calls are TRBV5-1 and TRBJ2-5; 10 bases fit TRBD1. From germline, CDR1 is SGHRS and CDR2 YFSETQ. Unmatched junction bases numbered 12, after V lost 3 bases and J lost 4 bases. This CDR3 is built from 17 residues. The CDR3 is CASSSSFGTGVLETQYF. The CDR3 nucleotides are TGCGCCAGCAGCTCCAGCTTCGGGACAGGGGTTTTAGAGACCCAGTACTTC.

The chain employs TRBV5-1 and TRBJ1-4, with D possibly TRBD1 on 5 matching bases. Trimming cost V 4 bases and J 6 bases, with 13 bases left between them. This CDR3 spans 14 amino acids. The germline V gene has CDR1 SGHRS and CDR2 YFSETQ. DNA for the CDR3: TGCGCCAGCAGCCCAGGCCGGGACCATGAAAAACTGTTTTTT. This encodes CASSPGRDHEKLFF.

The genes are TRBV25-1 and TRBJ2-7; TRBD1 is a possible D gene (5 bases). V lost 6 bases and J 0 bases, leaving 9 bases between the germline ends. The CDR3 is made up of 13 amino acids. Germline V lookup: CDR1 MGHDK, CDR2 SYGVNS. CDR3 residues: CASRDINSYEQYF. The CDR3 nucleotides are TGTGCCAGCAGGGACATAAACTCCTACGAGCAGTACTTC.

This chain links TRBV7-2 with TRBJ2-3; 7 bases agree with TRBD1. Germline CDR1 SGHTA, CDR2 FQGNSA. The V and J ends lost 5 bases and 7 bases, in that order; junction bases with no gene match: 9. This CDR3 region has 14 residues. The CDR3 DNA sequence: TGTGCCAGCAGCCCACAGACAGGGCCGAATACGCAGTATTTT. This encodes CASSPQTGPNTQYF.

Here the CDR3 reads CASSLAPDLLLPQHF. CDR3 nucleotide sequence: TGTGCCAGCAGCTTAGCCCCGGACCTTTTATTGCCCCAGCATTTT. V gene TRBV7-2 combines with J gene TRBJ1-5; no definite D call. V lost 0 bases, J lost 9 bases, and 15 bases lay in between. The CDR3 is 15 residues long. Germline assignment: CDR1 SGHTA and CDR2 FQGNSA.

This clone was counted between two and nine times. This chain joins TRBV6-1 and TRBJ1-4, with D unresolved. The germline gives CDR1 MNHNS, CDR2 SASEGT. V lost 7 bases and J lost 8, with 14 bases in between. The CDR3 has 13 amino acids. The CDR3 loop is CASNAWFGEKLFF. In nucleotides, the CDR3 is TGTGCCAGCAATGCATGGTTCGGGGAAAAACTGTTTTTT.